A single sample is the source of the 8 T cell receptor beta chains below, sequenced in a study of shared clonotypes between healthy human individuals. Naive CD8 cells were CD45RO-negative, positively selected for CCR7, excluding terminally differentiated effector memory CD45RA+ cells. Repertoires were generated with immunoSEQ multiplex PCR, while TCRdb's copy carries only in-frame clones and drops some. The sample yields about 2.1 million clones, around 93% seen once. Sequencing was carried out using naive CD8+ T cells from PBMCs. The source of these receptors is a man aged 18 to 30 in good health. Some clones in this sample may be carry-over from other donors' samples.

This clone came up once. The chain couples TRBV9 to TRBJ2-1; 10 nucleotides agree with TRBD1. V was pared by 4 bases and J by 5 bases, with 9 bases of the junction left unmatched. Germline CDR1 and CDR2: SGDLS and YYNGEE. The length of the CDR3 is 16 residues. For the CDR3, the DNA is TGTGCCAGCAGCACCGGGACAGGGGAAGGGGACAATGAGCAGTTCTTC. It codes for CASSTGTGEGDNEQFF.

Written as DNA, the CDR3 is TGTGCCAGCAGTTATCTAGCGGTCTACAATGAGCAGTTCTTC. It translates to CASSYLAVYNEQFF. The chain couples TRBV6-6 to TRBJ2-1; 7 positions agree with TRBD2. With V trimmed by 3 bases and J by 3 bases, 2 bases remained unmatched. Germline V gene lookup returns CDR1 MNHNY and CDR2 SVGAGI (reference sequence). The CDR3 consists of 14 residues.

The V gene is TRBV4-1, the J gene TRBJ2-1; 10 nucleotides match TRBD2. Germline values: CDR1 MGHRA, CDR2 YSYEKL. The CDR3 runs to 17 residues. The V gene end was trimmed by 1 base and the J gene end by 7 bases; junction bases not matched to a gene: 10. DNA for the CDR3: TGCGCCAGCAGCCAAGGCCCAGCGGGAGGGCCGGGAAATGAGCAGTTCTTC. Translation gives CASSQGPAGGPGNEQFF.

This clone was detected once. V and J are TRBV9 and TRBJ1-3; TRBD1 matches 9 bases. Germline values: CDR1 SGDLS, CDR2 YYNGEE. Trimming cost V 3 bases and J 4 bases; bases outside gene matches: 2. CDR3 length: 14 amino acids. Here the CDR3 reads CASSAGQGGNTIYF. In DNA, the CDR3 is TGTGCCAGCAGCGCGGGACAGGGAGGAAACACCATATATTTT.

DNA of the CDR3: TGTGCCAGCAGCTCCTTCACCGACGGAGCCTACGAGCAGTACTTC. Protein: CASSSFTDGAYEQYF. The V gene is TRBV7-9, the J gene TRBJ2-7; no clear D. Trimming stripped 4 bases from V and 2 bases from J, with 15 bases between. CDR1 and CDR2 from the germline V gene are SEHNR and FQNEAQ (reference sequence). CDR3 length: 15 residues.

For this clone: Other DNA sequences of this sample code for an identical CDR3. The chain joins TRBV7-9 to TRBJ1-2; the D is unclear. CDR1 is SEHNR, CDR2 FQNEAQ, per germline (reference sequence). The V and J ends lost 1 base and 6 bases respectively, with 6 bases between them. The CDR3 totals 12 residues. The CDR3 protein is CASSLGIDGYTF. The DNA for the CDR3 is TGTGCCAGCAGCTTAGGGATAGATGGCTACACCTTC.

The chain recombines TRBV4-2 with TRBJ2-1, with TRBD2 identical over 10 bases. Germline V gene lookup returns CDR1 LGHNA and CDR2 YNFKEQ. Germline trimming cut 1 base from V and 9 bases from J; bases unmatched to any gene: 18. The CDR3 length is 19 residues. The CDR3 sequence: CASSQGGSGRPAPGVEQFF. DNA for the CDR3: TGTGCCAGCAGCCAAGGGGGTAGCGGGAGGCCCGCCCCGGGTGTTGAGCAGTTCTTC.

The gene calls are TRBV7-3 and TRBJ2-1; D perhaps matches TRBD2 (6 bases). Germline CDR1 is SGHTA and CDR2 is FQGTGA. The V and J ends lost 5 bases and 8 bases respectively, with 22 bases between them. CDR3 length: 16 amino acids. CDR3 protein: CASSRNLRDLPHEQFF. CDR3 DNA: TGTGCCAGCAGCCGAAACCTCCGGGACTTGCCCCATGAGCAGTTCTTC.